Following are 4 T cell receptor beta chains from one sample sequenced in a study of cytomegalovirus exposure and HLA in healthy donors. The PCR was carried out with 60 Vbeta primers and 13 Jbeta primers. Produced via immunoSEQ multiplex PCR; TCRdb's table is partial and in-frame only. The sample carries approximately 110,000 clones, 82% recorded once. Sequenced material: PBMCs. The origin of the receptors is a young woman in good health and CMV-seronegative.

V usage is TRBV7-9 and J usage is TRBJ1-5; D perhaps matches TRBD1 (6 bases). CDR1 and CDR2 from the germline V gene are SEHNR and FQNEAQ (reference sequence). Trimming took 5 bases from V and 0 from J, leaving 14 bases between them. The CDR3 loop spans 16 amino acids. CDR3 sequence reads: CASSGGAGDSNQPQHF. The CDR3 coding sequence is TGTGCCAGCAGCGGGGGGGCAGGGGATAGCAATCAGCCCCAGCATTTT.

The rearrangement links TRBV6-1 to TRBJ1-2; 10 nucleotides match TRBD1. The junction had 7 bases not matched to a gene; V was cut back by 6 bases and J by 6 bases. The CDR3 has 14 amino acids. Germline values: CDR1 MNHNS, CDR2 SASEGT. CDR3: CASRRQGAGDGYTF. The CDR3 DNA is TGTGCCAGCAGGCGACAGGGGGCCGGCGATGGCTACACCTTC.

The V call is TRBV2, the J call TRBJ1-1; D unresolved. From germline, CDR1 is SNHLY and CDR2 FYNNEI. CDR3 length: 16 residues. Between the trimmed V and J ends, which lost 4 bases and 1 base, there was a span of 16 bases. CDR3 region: CASSGGPGVSNTEAFF. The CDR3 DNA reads TGTGCCAGCAGTGGCGGCCCCGGGGTTTCGAACACTGAAGCTTTCTTT.

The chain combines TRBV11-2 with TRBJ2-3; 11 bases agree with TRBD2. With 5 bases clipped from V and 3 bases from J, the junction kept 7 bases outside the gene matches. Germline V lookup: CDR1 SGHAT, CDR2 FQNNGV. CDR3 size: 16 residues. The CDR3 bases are TGTGCCAGCAGCGGCCGACTAGCGGGAAAAACAGATACGCAGTATTTT. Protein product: CASSGRLAGKTDTQYF.